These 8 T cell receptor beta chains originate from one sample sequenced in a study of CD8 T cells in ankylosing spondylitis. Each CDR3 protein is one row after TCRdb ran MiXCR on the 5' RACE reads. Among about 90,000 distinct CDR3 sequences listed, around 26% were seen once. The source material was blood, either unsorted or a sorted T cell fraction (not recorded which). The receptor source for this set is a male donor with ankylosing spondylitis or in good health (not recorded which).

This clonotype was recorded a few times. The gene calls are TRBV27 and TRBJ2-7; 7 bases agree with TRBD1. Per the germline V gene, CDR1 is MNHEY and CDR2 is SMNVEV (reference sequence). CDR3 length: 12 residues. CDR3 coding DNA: TGTGCCAGCAGTTTTGAAGGCTCCCAGGGACAGGTC. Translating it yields CASSFEGSQGQV.

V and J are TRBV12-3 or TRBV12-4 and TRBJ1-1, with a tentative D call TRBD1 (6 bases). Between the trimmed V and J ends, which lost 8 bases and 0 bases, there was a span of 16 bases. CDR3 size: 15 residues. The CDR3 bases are TGTGCCAGCGCCGGGACACGCGCCCTGAACACTGAAGCTTTCTTT. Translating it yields CASAGTRALNTEAFF.

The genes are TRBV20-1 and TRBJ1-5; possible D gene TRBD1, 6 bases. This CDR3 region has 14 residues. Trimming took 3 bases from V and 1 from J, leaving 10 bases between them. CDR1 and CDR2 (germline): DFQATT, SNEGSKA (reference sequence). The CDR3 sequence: CSARPGVSNQPQHF. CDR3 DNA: TGCAGTGCTAGGCCAGGGGTGAGCAATCAGCCCCAGCATTTT.

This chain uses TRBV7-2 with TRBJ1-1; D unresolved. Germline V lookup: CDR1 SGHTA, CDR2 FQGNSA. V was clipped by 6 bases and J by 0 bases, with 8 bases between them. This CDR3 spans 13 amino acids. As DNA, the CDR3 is TGTGCCAGCAGTGCTACGGTGAACACTGAAGCTTTCTTT. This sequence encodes CASSATVNTEAFF.

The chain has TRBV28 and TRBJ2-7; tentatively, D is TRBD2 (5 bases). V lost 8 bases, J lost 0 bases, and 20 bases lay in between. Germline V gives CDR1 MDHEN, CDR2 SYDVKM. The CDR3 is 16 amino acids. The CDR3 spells CASRPSTDFRSYEQYV. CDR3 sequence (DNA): TGTGCCAGCCGGCCTAGCACCGATTTCCGCTCCTACGAGCAGTACGTC.

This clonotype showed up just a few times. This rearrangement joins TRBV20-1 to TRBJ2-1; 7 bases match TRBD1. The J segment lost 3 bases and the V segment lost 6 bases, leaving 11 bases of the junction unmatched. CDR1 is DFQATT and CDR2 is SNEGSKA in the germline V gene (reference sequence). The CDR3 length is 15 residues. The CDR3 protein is CSADSGGHYYNEQFF. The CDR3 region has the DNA TGCAGTGCGGACTCAGGGGGTCACTACTACAATGAGCAGTTCTTC.

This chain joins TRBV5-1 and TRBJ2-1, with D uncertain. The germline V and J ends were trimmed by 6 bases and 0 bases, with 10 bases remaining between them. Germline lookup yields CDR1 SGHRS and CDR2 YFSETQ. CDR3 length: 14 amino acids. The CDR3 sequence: CASTFPDSYNEQFF. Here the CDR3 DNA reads TGCGCCAGCACCTTCCCGGACTCCTACAATGAGCAGTTCTTC.

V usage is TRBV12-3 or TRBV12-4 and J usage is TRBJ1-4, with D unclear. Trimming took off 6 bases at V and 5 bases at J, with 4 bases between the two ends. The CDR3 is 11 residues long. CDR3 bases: TGTGCCAGCAGCCGGAATGAAAAACTGTTTTTT. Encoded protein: CASSRNEKLFF.